The subject of this entry is one TCR beta chain. Its antigen is not known. PCR amplification relied on 60 Vbeta primers (plus 13 Jbeta primers). TCRdb's table, derived via immunoSEQ multiplex PCR, lists solely in-frame clones and lacks some. This sample's table has just over 150,000 clones. V shed 0 bases and J shed 4 bases, with 12 bases lying between them. CDR1 is MNHEY, CDR2 SVGAGI, per germline. The CDR3 spans 15 residues. This record comes from a study of cytomegalovirus exposure and HLA in healthy donors. In the study overall: Tens of millions of unique TCRs from HLA-typed donors were held in an early release of data.

General study points: In a later analysis, an Asian-associated ancestry cluster reportedly showed fewer N-insertions than the roughly 650-donor mean.

Sequenced sample: PBMCs. The rearrangement links TRBV6-5 to TRBJ1-1; D is ambiguous. The clonotype originates from a man aged 30 to 39 in good health and CMV-seronegative. CDR3 DNA sequence: TGTGCCAGCAGTTACTCGCCATTAGCTGGCACTGAAGCTTTCTTT. Its protein is CASSYSPLAGTEAFF.